These T cell receptor beta chains were read from a single sample in a study of vaccination and CD4 T cells after COVID-19. TCRdb called the PCR reads again in MiXCR, with one record for every CDR3 protein. The data show over a thousand distinct CDR3 sequences, around half seen once. Their target antigens are unknown. Material: CD4+ T cells from blood, cultured in vitro. All receptors derive from a human donor in good health. CDR3s include the opening cysteine and the closing phenylalanine or tryptophan. D genes are given only for firm matches. Not every row has a clone size; where given, it reads once, few, many or a size class.

v_call	d_call	j_call	clone_size	cdr3_aa	cdr3_nt
TRBV28	-	TRBJ1-2	-	CASTRGWGVSYGYTF	TGTGCCAGCACACGCGGGTGGGGTGTGAGCTATGGCTACACCTTC
TRBV20-1	TRBD2	TRBJ2-3	-	CSAPPSGGASDTQYF	TGCAGTGCCCCGCCTAGCGGGGGGGCATCAGATACGCAGTATTTT
TRBV24-1	TRBD1	TRBJ2-7	-	CATSPAGGTGKIYEQYF	TGTGCCACCAGTCCCGCTGGAGGGACAGGGAAAATTTACGAGCAGTACTTC
TRBV20-1	-	TRBJ1-5	-	CSARDFSDARKYSNQPQHF	TGCAGTGCTAGAGATTTTTCAGATGCCAGGAAATATAGCAATCAGCCCCAGCATTTT
TRBV21-1	-	TRBJ2-3	few	CASSNRGHDTDTQYF	TGTGCCAGCAGCAATAGGGGACATGACACAGATACGCAGTATTTT
TRBV6-2/TRBV6-3	TRBD1	TRBJ2-5	few	CASSYRYHKTGAKETQYF	TGTGCCAGCAGTTACCGCTACCATAAGACAGGGGCCAAGGAGACCCAGTACTTC
TRBV12-3/TRBV12-4	TRBD2	TRBJ2-5	-	CASSAGTSGGPQETQYF	TGTGCCAGCAGCGCCGGGACTAGCGGGGGGCCCCAAGAGACCCAGTACTTC
TRBV2	-	TRBJ2-2	-	CASKAGHNTGELFF	TGTGCCAGCAAGGCAGGACATAACACCGGGGAGCTGTTTTTT
TRBV2	-	TRBJ1-2	few	CASSLMGSYGYTF	TGTGCCAGCAGTTTGATGGGCTCCTATGGCTACACCTTC
TRBV28	-	TRBJ1-5	-	CASSLREGSWNQPQHF	TGTGCCAGCAGTTTAAGGGAAGGGAGTTGGAATCAGCCCCAGCATTTT
TRBV11-3	-	TRBJ1-2	few	CASSPRQDTWINYGYTF	TGTGCCAGCAGCCCTAGACAAGACACATGGATTAACTATGGCTACACCTTC
TRBV28	-	TRBJ2-2	-	CASSGFGTGELFF	TGTGCCAGCAGTGGGTTTGGCACCGGGGAGCTGTTTTTT
TRBV27	-	TRBJ1-5	-	CASSDPQGAQHF	TGTGCCAGCAGTGACCCCCAGGGTGCCCAGCATTTT
TRBV27	TRBD1	TRBJ1-6	-	CASAGDRAGSSPLHF	TGTGCCAGCGCCGGAGACAGGGCTGGTTCCTCACCCCTCCACTTT
TRBV7-9	TRBD1	TRBJ1-1	-	CASSPLQGAKGNTEAFF	TGTGCTAGCAGCCCCCTACAGGGGGCGAAAGGAAACACTGAAGCTTTCTTT
TRBV4-1	-	TRBJ1-1	-	CASSQGLRGPEAFF	TGCGCCAGCAGCCAAGGTTTAAGGGGACCTGAAGCTTTCTTT
TRBV10-3	TRBD1	TRBJ2-7	few	CAISEFLQGGEQYF	TGTGCCATCAGTGAGTTTCTACAGGGGGGAGAGCAGTACTTC
TRBV6-1	-	TRBJ1-2	few	CASSEDGKTNYGYTF	TGTGCCAGCAGTGAAGATGGAAAAACCAACTATGGCTACACCTTC
TRBV7-2	TRBD1	TRBJ2-5	few	CASSLDRETQYF	TGTGCCAGCAGCTTGGACAGGGAGACCCAGTACTTC
TRBV7-9	-	TRBJ1-2	-	CASSLAVGGAPGYTF	TGTGCCAGCAGCTTAGCTGTTGGGGGGGCGCCGGGCTACACCTTC
TRBV11-2	-	TRBJ1-1	-	CASSLDGLRVVAFF	TGTGCCAGCAGCTTAGATGGATTGAGGGTTGTCGCTTTCTTT
TRBV5-1	-	TRBJ2-1	-	CASSLGSLGNEQFF	TGCGCCAGCAGCTTGGGCTCCCTCGGGAATGAGCAGTTCTTC
TRBV7-2	-	TRBJ2-5	-	CASSLGKTQYF	TGTGCCAGCAGCCTCGGGAAGACCCAGTACTTC
TRBV27	TRBD1	TRBJ2-7	-	CASRLDRVNYEQYF	TGTGCCAGCAGACTCGACAGGGTGAACTACGAGCAGTACTTC
TRBV7-2	TRBD1	TRBJ2-7	-	CASSLVGQGVYEQYF	TGTGCCAGCAGCTTAGTGGGACAGGGGGTCTACGAGCAGTACTTC
TRBV7-2	TRBD1	TRBJ1-2	-	CASSLDRGSGYTF	TGTGCCAGCAGCTTAGACAGGGGTAGTGGCTACACCTTC
TRBV2	TRBD1	TRBJ2-1	-	CASRPDRAYNEQFF	TGTGCCAGCAGGCCAGACAGGGCCTACAATGAGCAGTTCTTC
TRBV4-1	-	TRBJ2-7	-	CASSQSPGVYEQYF	TGCGCCAGCAGCCAGTCACCGGGAGTATACGAGCAGTACTTC
TRBV30	-	TRBJ1-2	-	CAWTPWRGYGYTF	TGTGCCTGGACCCCTTGGAGGGGCTATGGCTACACCTTC
TRBV5-1	-	TRBJ2-2	-	CASSFPGAGTGELFF	TGCGCCAGCAGCTTTCCGGGAGCCGGGACCGGGGAGCTGTTTTTT
TRBV7-8	-	TRBJ2-7	once	CASHSKDGQGLEQYF	TGTGCCAGCCACTCAAAGGACGGCCAAGGGCTCGAGCAGTACTTC
TRBV19	-	TRBJ2-5	few	CASSDLRGRKTQYF	TGTGCCAGTAGTGACCTCCGGGGTCGGAAGACCCAGTACTTC
TRBV7-2	TRBD1	TRBJ1-2	-	CASSTGQGDGYTF	TGTGCCAGCAGCACGGGACAGGGAGATGGCTACACCTTC
TRBV14	-	TRBJ2-7	-	CASSRADAYEQYF	TGTGCCAGCAGCCGTGCAGACGCCTACGAGCAGTACTTC
TRBV2	-	TRBJ2-5	-	CASSDQETQYF	TGTGCCAGCAGTGATCAGGAGACCCAGTACTTC
TRBV18	-	TRBJ2-5	-	CASSLQFQETQYF	TGTGCCAGCTCTCTACAGTTCCAAGAGACCCAGTACTTC
TRBV27	TRBD1	TRBJ2-7	-	CASSYSGQLLAYEQYF	TGTGCCAGCAGTTACTCGGGACAGCTCCTTGCCTACGAGCAGTACTTC
TRBV19	TRBD2	TRBJ2-5	few	CASSTMGTSGGPYQETQYF	TGTGCCAGTAGTACTATGGGGACTAGCGGGGGCCCGTACCAAGAGACCCAGTACTTC
TRBV11-3	-	TRBJ1-1	-	CASSLDSQANTEAFF	TGTGCCAGCAGCCTCGACAGTCAGGCCAACACTGAAGCTTTCTTT
TRBV7-3	-	TRBJ2-5	-	CASSSGTASGTQYF	TGTGCCAGCAGCTCCGGGACTGCCTCCGGAACCCAGTACTTC
TRBV19	TRBD1	TRBJ1-5	-	CASSKGQGFQPQHF	TGTGCCAGTAGTAAGGGACAGGGCTTCCAGCCCCAGCATTTT
TRBV21-1	-	TRBJ1-5	few	CASSKGDRGYGNQPQHF	TGTGCCAGCAGCAAAGGGGACAGGGGGTATGGGAATCAGCCCCAGCATTTT
TRBV18	-	TRBJ2-7	-	CASSPQGNEQYF	TGTGCCAGCTCACCACAGGGAAACGAGCAGTACTTC
TRBV7-2	-	TRBJ1-1	-	CASSPTLTLSTEAFF	TGTGCCAGCAGCCCGACTCTTACGCTGAGCACTGAAGCTTTCTTT
TRBV7-2	-	TRBJ2-5	-	CASSVGGTQYF	TGTGCCAGCAGCGTGGGGGGGACCCAGTACTTC
TRBV19	TRBD2	TRBJ2-2	few	CASSRRTSSNTGELFF	TGTGCCAGTAGTCGTCGGACTAGCAGCAACACCGGGGAGCTGTTTTTT
TRBV20-1	-	TRBJ1-2	-	CSARDAPPYGYTF	TGCAGTGCTAGAGACGCCCCCCCCTATGGCTACACCTTC
TRBV19	TRBD1	TRBJ1-5	-	CASSTGQGWVQPQHF	TGTGCCAGTAGTACGGGACAGGGGTGGGTTCAGCCCCAGCATTTT
TRBV6-1	TRBD1	TRBJ2-7	-	CASRDRNYEQYF	TGTGCCAGCAGGGACAGGAATTACGAGCAGTACTTC
TRBV20-1	-	TRBJ1-4	-	CSARDPWGAQEKLFF	TGCAGTGCTAGAGACCCTTGGGGGGCCCAAGAAAAACTGTTTTTT
TRBV10-1	-	TRBJ1-2	-	CASSEAPVGADYGYTF	TGCGCCAGCAGTGAGGCCCCGGTGGGGGCTGACTATGGCTACACCTTC
TRBV10-3	-	TRBJ2-5	few	CAISESRLETQYF	TGTGCCATCAGTGAGAGTAGGTTGGAGACCCAGTACTTC
TRBV5-1	-	TRBJ2-7	-	CASSLLDSLSYEQYF	TGCGCCAGCAGCTTGCTGGACAGTCTTTCATACGAGCAGTACTTC
TRBV10-3	-	TRBJ1-1	-	CAISERAQNTEAFF	TGTGCCATCAGTGAGCGGGCCCAGAACACTGAAGCTTTCTTT
TRBV7-8	-	TRBJ1-2	few	CASSFAGDGYTF	TGTGCCAGCAGCTTTGCAGGGGATGGCTACACCTTC